This T cell receptor (beta chain) was sequenced during a study of cytomegalovirus exposure and HLA in healthy donors. Overall study: The use of the same platform for the 100 to 150 validation repertoires and the 666 first-cohort repertoires was reported by a later analysis.

With regard to this clone: The antigen is not known.

The CDR3 runs to 15 residues. Germline-derived CDR1 and CDR2 are LNHDA and SQIVND (reference sequence). V was cut by 6 bases and J by 1 base, with 15 bases left in between. The donors were part of the validation cohort of around 110 subjects. That cohort was separate from the first cohort, which comprised fewer than 800 subjects. Here immunoSEQ multiplex PCR was the method, and the copy in TCRdb shows in-frame clones only, minus some. Among 150,000 to 200,000 clones listed, 86% were seen once. Whole-study results and caveats: The listing of 150 to 200 TCR beta chains classed them as cytomegalovirus-associated. Rare TCR sequences dominated, though some public TCRs recurred in many donors.

The sample was PBMCs. This chain links TRBV19 with TRBJ1-1; D is ambiguous. The sequence derives from a young woman in good health and CMV-seronegative. CDR3 loop: CASSVRRVGNTEAFF. The CDR3, as DNA: TGTGCCAGTAGCGTCAGGAGGGTGGGGAACACTGAAGCTTTCTTT.